Listed below are T cell receptor beta chains from one sample, sequenced in a study of cytomegalovirus exposure and HLA in healthy donors. This table comes from immunoSEQ multiplex PCR, and its TCRdb copy is limited to in-frame clones, with some not included. Of about 120,000 clones in the sample, 89% were seen once. The sequenced sample was PBMCs. These receptor sequences come from a woman aged 18-29 years in good health and CMV-seronegative. The CDR3 runs from the conserved cysteine through the conserved F or W. D genes are given only for firm matches. Clone size is shown for a subset of rows, as once, few, many or a class of expanded clone.

v_gene	d_gene	abundance	j_gene	CDR3aa	CDR3nt
TRBV2	TRBD2	NA	TRBJ2-5	CASSEFGTPGGETQYF	TGTGCCAGCAGTGAATTTGGAACTCCGGGGGGAGAGACCCAGTACTTC
TRBV7-9	TRBD1	NA	TRBJ1-5	CASSLGTGEQPQHF	TGTGCCAGCAGCTTAGGGACAGGGGAACAGCCCCAGCATTTT
TRBV29-1	NA	NA	TRBJ1-1	CSVEDRGIAFF	TGCAGCGTTGAAGATCGGGGTATCGCTTTCTTT
TRBV7-6	TRBD2	NA	TRBJ2-2	CASSEGLAGTGELFF	TGTGCCAGCAGCGAAGGACTAGCGGGGACCGGGGAGCTGTTTTTT
TRBV5-1	TRBD2	NA	TRBJ2-1	CASRPGLAGINEQFF	TGCGCCAGCAGACCCGGGCTAGCGGGCATCAATGAGCAGTTCTTC
TRBV11-2	NA	NA	TRBJ1-6	CASSLDQGSTANSPLHF	TGTGCCAGCAGCTTAGATCAAGGTTCGACAGCCAATTCACCCCTCCACTTT
TRBV19	NA	once	TRBJ1-4	CPLQGSRFNEKLFF	TGTCCCCTTCAGGGTTCCAGATTTAATGAAAAACTGTTTTTT
TRBV5-1	TRBD2	NA	TRBJ2-3	CASSLDGLAGRDTDTQYF	TGCGCCAGCAGCTTGGACGGGCTAGCGGGGAGAGACACAGATACGCAGTATTTT
TRBV28	NA	NA	TRBJ2-7	CASSLSAGPSPYEQYF	TGTGCCAGCAGTTTAAGTGCAGGGCCATCCCCCTACGAGCAGTACTTC
TRBV30	NA	NA	TRBJ2-5	CAWGENGGRETQYF	TGTGCCTGGGGCGAAAACGGAGGGAGAGAGACCCAGTACTTC
TRBV27	NA	once	TRBJ2-2	CASSLRGLLNTGELFF	TGTGCCAGCAGCCTTCGGGGACTCTTGAACACCGGGGAGCTGTTTTTT
TRBV7-9	TRBD1	NA	TRBJ2-1	CASSFGTGYNEQFF	TGTGCCAGCAGCTTCGGGACAGGGTACAATGAGCAGTTCTTC
TRBV28	NA	NA	TRBJ1-1	CASTQGRTPEAFF	TGTGCCAGCACCCAAGGGAGAACTCCTGAAGCTTTCTTT
TRBV2	NA	NA	TRBJ1-5	CASRDTGNQPQHF	TGTGCCAGCAGAGACACTGGCAATCAGCCCCAGCATTTT
TRBV7-8	TRBD2	NA	TRBJ2-7	CASSREGTSGSYEQYF	TGTGCCAGCAGCAGGGAGGGGACTAGCGGCTCCTACGAGCAGTACTTC
TRBV18	NA	NA	TRBJ1-3	CASSPEETSGNTIYF	TGTGCCAGCTCACCTGAGGAAACCTCTGGAAACACCATATATTTT
TRBV28	TRBD1	NA	TRBJ1-2	CASSSGQGLTNYGYTF	TGTGCCAGCAGTTCGGGACAGGGACTAACAAACTATGGCTACACCTTC
TRBV29-1	TRBD1	NA	TRBJ1-2	CSVGTLTGKIFYGYTF	TGCAGCGTCGGTACTCTGACAGGGAAAATATTCTATGGCTACACCTTC
TRBV2	NA	NA	TRBJ1-1	CASRGGGTTEAFF	TGTGCCAGCCGCGGGGGGGGCACCACTGAAGCTTTCTTT
TRBV19	NA	NA	TRBJ1-2	CASSTIDGIPDNYGYTF	TGTGCCAGTAGCACAATCGACGGGATCCCGGATAACTATGGCTACACCTTC
TRBV28	TRBD2	NA	TRBJ2-3	CASHPSAHGLAGASSSTDTQYF	TGTGCCAGCCACCCCTCCGCCCATGGACTAGCGGGGGCCTCCTCTAGCACAGATACGCAGTATTTT
TRBV27	TRBD1	NA	TRBJ1-2	CASSPSRTGGFGYTF	TGTGCCAGCAGTCCGAGCCGGACAGGGGGCTTTGGCTACACCTTC
TRBV7-9	NA	NA	TRBJ1-5	CASSARGDPNQPQHF	TGTGCCAGCAGCGCCCGGGGGGACCCCAATCAGCCCCAGCATTTT
TRBV10-1	NA	NA	TRBJ2-2	CASSPVRAPGELFF	TGCGCCAGCAGTCCCGTTAGAGCGCCCGGGGAGCTGTTTTTT
TRBV5-1	NA	NA	TRBJ2-1	CASSLDGPGEQFF	TGCGCCAGCAGCTTGGACGGCCCAGGTGAGCAGTTCTTC
TRBV10-2	TRBD1	NA	TRBJ1-1	CATSLQGTVTEAFF	TGCGCCACCTCCTTACAGGGGACCGTCACTGAAGCTTTCTTT
TRBV6-1	NA	NA	TRBJ1-5	CASSEEWANQPQHF	TGTGCCAGCAGTGAAGAGTGGGCCAATCAGCCCCAGCATTTT